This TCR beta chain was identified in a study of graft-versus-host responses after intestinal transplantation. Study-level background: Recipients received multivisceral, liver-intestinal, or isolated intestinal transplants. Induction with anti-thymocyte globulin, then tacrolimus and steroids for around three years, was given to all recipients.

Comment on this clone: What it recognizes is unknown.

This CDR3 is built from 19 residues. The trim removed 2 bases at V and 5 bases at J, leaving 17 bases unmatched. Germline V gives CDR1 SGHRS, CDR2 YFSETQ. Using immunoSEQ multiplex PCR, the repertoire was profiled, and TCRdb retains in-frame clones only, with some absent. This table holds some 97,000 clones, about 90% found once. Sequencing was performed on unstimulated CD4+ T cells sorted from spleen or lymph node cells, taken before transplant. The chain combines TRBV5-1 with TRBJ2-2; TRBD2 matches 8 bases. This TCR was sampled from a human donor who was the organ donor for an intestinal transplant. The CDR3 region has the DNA TGCGCCAGCAGCTTAGCCGCGGGGGGACGTGAACTGGGGACCGGGGAGCTGTTTTTT. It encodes CASSLAAGGRELGTGELFF.